What follows are 30 T cell receptor beta chains derived from one specimen sequenced in a study of CD8+CD57+ T cells in acquired aplastic anemia. It was patients with CD8+CD57+ cell expansion by flow cytometry who were chosen for sequencing. Profiling of TCR beta VDJ combinations and CDR3 sequences used genomic DNA as template. Each CDR3 protein is one row after TCRdb ran MiXCR on the reads. Seen here are 400,000 to 600,000 distinct CDR3 sequences, around 32% observed once, and the top ten hold 0.82%. The sample taken for sequencing was sorted CD4+, CD8+, or CD8+CD57+ T cells (not recorded which) from PBMCs. The origin of the receptors is a human donor with aplastic anemia.

At least ten counts were recorded for this clonotype. CDR3 sequence reads: CASSADDGTEAFF. In nucleotides, the CDR3 is TGTGCCAGCAGCGCGGACGATGGCACTGAAGCTTTCTTT. The chain has TRBV9 and TRBJ1-1; no definite D call. The V end lost 3 bases, the J end lost 4 bases, and 10 bases lay between the germline ends. This CDR3 contains 13 residues. Germline CDR1 SGDLS, CDR2 YYNGEE.

As for this clonotype: A much larger clone lies a single base off, so this may be a read error. The chain carries TRBV6-6 and TRBJ1-5; possibly TRBD1 for D (6 bases). The CDR3 consists of 14 residues. Germline V gives CDR1 MNHNY, CDR2 SVGAGI (reference sequence). The CDR3 reads CASGDQGLGQPQHF. CDR3 DNA sequence: TGCGCCAGCGGTGATCAGGGGTTGGGACAGCCCCAGCATTTT.

This clonotype was detected only a few times. The rearrangement uses TRBV6-1 and TRBJ1-2; 7 nucleotides agree with TRBD1. The CDR3 is made up of 14 amino acids. V shed 6 bases, J shed 5 bases, and the junction held 9 bases outside the gene matches. Germline CDR1 MNHNS, CDR2 SASEGT. CDR3 region: CASRTRQGEYGYTF. The CDR3 bases are TGTGCCAGCAGAACCCGACAGGGCGAATATGGCTACACCTTC.

This clonotype was recorded once. The rearrangement joins TRBV11-2 to TRBJ1-1; tentative D call: TRBD1 (5 bases). Trimming removed 2 bases at V and 6 bases at J, with 19 bases between. The CDR3 spans 16 residues. The germline gives CDR1 SGHAT, CDR2 FQNNGV. The CDR3 DNA reads TGTGCCAGCAGCTTATTCTCGGACACCGGGAGCCCTGAAGCTTTCTTT. This codes for CASSLFSDTGSPEAFF.

The rearrangement links TRBV4-2 to TRBJ2-3; 7 bases agree with TRBD1. The CDR3 is 15 residues long. Trimming removed 4 bases from V and 2 bases from J; junction bases left unmatched: 6. Germline values: CDR1 LGHNA, CDR2 YNFKEQ. Here the CDR3 reads CASSRQGNPTDTQYF. The CDR3 DNA reads TGTGCCAGCAGCCGACAGGGAAATCCCACAGATACGCAGTATTTT.

This clonotype was recorded at least ten times. This chain uses TRBV29-1 with TRBJ2-5; D is ambiguous. Germline V CDR1 and CDR2: SQVTM, ANQGSEA. CDR3 length: 10 amino acids. V was shortened by 4 bases and J by 3 bases, with 3 bases between the two germline ends. In nucleotides, the CDR3 is TGCAGCGTTGGAAAAGAGACCCAGTACTTC. It is translated as CSVGKETQYF.

The rearrangement links TRBV19 to TRBJ1-2; TRBD1 might be the D (5 bases). CDR1 is LNHDA, CDR2 SQIVND, per germline (reference sequence). V lost 8 bases to trimming and J lost 4 bases, with 5 bases between them. The CDR3 length is 10 residues. The CDR3 protein is CASGGYGYTF. The CDR3 DNA follows: TGTGCCAGTGGGGGCTATGGCTACACCTTC.

The chain links TRBV7-2 to TRBJ1-4; D possibly corresponds to TRBD1 (6 bases). CDR3 length: 12 residues. Germline CDR1 is SGHTA and CDR2 is FQGNSA. The ends were cut back, 5 bases at V and 8 bases at J, with 9 bases in the middle. The CDR3 region has the DNA TGTGCCAGCAGCCCGGACAGAGAAAAACTGTTTTTT. Protein: CASSPDREKLFF.

This clonotype was counted at least ten times. The rearrangement links TRBV9 to TRBJ1-2; D perhaps matches TRBD1 (5 bases). Germline CDR1 reads SGDLS; CDR2 reads YYNGEE. The CDR3 contains 13 residues. V was cut by 3 bases and J by 4 bases, with 10 bases left in between. Here the CDR3 DNA reads TGTGCCAGCAGCGGGGGACGGCTCTATGGCTACACCTTC. Encoded protein: CASSGGRLYGYTF.

The chain couples TRBV7-9 to TRBJ2-5, with a weak D call TRBD2 (6 bases). The length of the CDR3 is 15 residues. Trimming pared 4 bases from V and 5 bases from J, leaving 17 bases between. From germline, CDR1 is SEHNR and CDR2 FQNEAQ (reference sequence). As DNA, the CDR3 is TGTGCCAGCAGCTGGACTACCGCCCTGGGCGAGACCCAGTACTTC. This gives the protein CASSWTTALGETQYF.

V gene TRBV27 combines with J gene TRBJ2-5, with 10 bases that match TRBD1. Germline trimming cut 2 bases from V and 5 bases from J; bases unmatched to any gene: 5. CDR1 MNHEY and CDR2 SMNVEV come from the germline V gene (reference sequence). The CDR3 runs 15 residues. CDR3 coding DNA: TGTGCCAGCAGTTTACCAGGACAGGGGGTTGAGACCCAGTACTTC. Protein product: CASSLPGQGVETQYF.

The rearrangement joins TRBV24-1 to TRBJ2-7; either TRBD1 or TRBD2 may fit D (5 bases each). CDR1 is KGHDR, CDR2 SFDVKD, per germline. The length of the CDR3 is 12 residues. V lost 4 bases and J 6 bases, leaving 9 bases between the germline ends. The CDR3 is CATSDSGTEQYF. The DNA of the CDR3 is TGTGCCACCAGTGACTCAGGGACCGAGCAGTACTTC.

At least ten counts were recorded for this clonotype. The chain carries TRBV7-2 and TRBJ1-2; no firm D call. The CDR3 covers 12 residues. V lost 0 bases and J lost 13, with 12 bases in between. Germline CDR1 is SGHTA and CDR2 is FQGNSA. In nucleotides, the CDR3 is TGTGCCAGCAGCTTAGCGAGGACGGCAGGCACCTTC. This translates into CASSLARTAGTF.

This clonotype was observed at least ten times. The genes are TRBV19 and TRBJ1-2; D is unresolved. The germline gives CDR1 LNHDA, CDR2 SQIVND (reference sequence). This CDR3 region has 15 residues. Trimming removed 2 bases from V and 4 bases from J, with 14 bases in between. The CDR3 is CASSILREVGYGYTF. The DNA for the CDR3 is TGTGCCAGTAGTATACTAAGGGAAGTGGGCTATGGCTACACCTTC.

The J gene is TRBJ1-1, the V gene TRBV5-4; 11 nucleotides align to TRBD1. The V gene's germline CDR1 is SGHNT and CDR2 YYREEE (reference sequence). The J segment lost 1 base and the V segment lost 3 bases, leaving 8 bases of the junction unmatched. The CDR3 runs to 17 residues. The CDR3 coding sequence is TGTGCCAGCAGCTCGAAAGGACAGGGGGCGAGGAACACTGAAGCTTTCTTT. It is translated as CASSSKGQGARNTEAFF. The full variable domain, rest sourced from reference TRBV5-4 and TRBJ1-1, is ETGVTQSPTHLIKTRGQQVTLRCSSQSGHNTVSWYQQALGQGPQFIFQYYREEENGRGNFPPRFSGLQFPNYSSELNVNALELDDSALYLCASSSKGQGARNTEAFFGQGTRLTVV.

The chain has TRBV14 and TRBJ2-7, with 8 bases that match TRBD1. The CDR3 extends over 16 amino acids. The germline CDR1 and CDR2 sequences are SGHDN and FVKESK. Trimming removed 3 bases from V and 2 bases from J; junction bases left unmatched: 9. CDR3 region: CASSHVPRGQAYEQYF. As DNA, the CDR3 is TGTGCCAGCAGCCATGTCCCTAGGGGACAGGCCTACGAGCAGTACTTC.

This clonotype came up many times. The gene calls are TRBV24-1 and TRBJ2-3, with D possibly matching TRBD2 (6 bases). The germline CDR1 and CDR2 sequences are KGHDR and SFDVKD. This CDR3 region has 14 residues. V dropped 6 bases and J dropped 4 bases, with 13 bases sitting between them. CDR3 protein: CATSSRRGADTQYF. CDR3 sequence (DNA): TGTGCCACCAGTAGTCGTCGCGGGGCAGATACGCAGTATTTT.

In its sample, this clonotype was seen many times. V usage is TRBV20-1 and J usage is TRBJ2-3; D uncertain. V gave up 6 bases and J gave up 2 bases, with 6 bases separating them. CDR3 size: 11 residues. Germline V gene lookup returns CDR1 DFQATT and CDR2 SNEGSKA (reference sequence). DNA for the CDR3: TGCAGTGCACCTAACACAGATACGCAGTATTTT. The encoded protein is CSAPNTDTQYF.

As regards this clonotype: A single base separates this from a much larger clone, so it may be a read error. The missing conserved phenylalanine or tryptophan at the end of this CDR3 makes a read error likely. The rearrangement joins TRBV2 to TRBJ1-1; D gene unclear. The germline CDR1 and CDR2 sequences are SNHLY and FYNNEI. The length of the CDR3 is 13 residues. V dropped 5 bases and J dropped 6 bases, with 13 bases sitting between them. In DNA form, the CDR3 reads TGTGCCAGCAGTCTGCCCCGTGATCCTGAAGCTTTCCTT. The encoded protein is CASSLPRDPEAFL.

The CDR3 DNA reads TGTGCCATCAGTGCTGGCGAGAACACTGAAGCTTTCTTT. This translates into CAISAGENTEAFF. The genes are TRBV10-3 and TRBJ1-1; D not certain. Trimming removed 4 bases at V and 1 base at J, with 7 bases between. CDR1 ENHRY and CDR2 SYGVKD come from the germline V gene. The CDR3 has 13 residues.

The chain links TRBV5-1 to TRBJ2-3; TRBD1 is a possible D gene (6 bases). The CDR3 spans 15 residues. V was cut by 1 base and J by 3 bases, with 12 bases left in between. The germline CDR1 and CDR2 sequences are SGHRS and YFSETQ. The CDR3 coding sequence is TGCGCCAGCAGCTTGCTGGGACACGGGACAGATACGCAGTATTTT. Translating gives CASSLLGHGTDTQYF.

This clonotype has just a few counts. The chain combines TRBV20-1 with TRBJ2-1; 9 bases fit TRBD2. This CDR3 is built from 13 residues. Germline CDR1 and CDR2: DFQATT and SNEGSKA (reference sequence). V lost 6 bases and J lost 4; bases outside the gene matches: 4. The CDR3 here is CSAQRGVYNEQFF. CDR3 bases: TGCAGTGCCCAGCGGGGGGTATACAATGAGCAGTTCTTC.

This clonotype turned up a few times. This chain links TRBV5-5 with TRBJ2-7; TRBD1 might be the D (5 bases). Trimming took off 0 bases at V and 3 bases at J, with 13 bases between the two ends. CDR1 and CDR2 from the germline V gene are SGHKS and YYEKEE (reference sequence). This CDR3 spans 15 amino acids. The CDR3 region is CASSLGPPQDYEQYF. In DNA form, the CDR3 reads TGTGCCAGCAGCTTGGGACCCCCACAGGACTACGAGCAGTACTTC. Full variable domain (outside the CDR3, taken from reference TRBV5-5 and TRBJ2-7): DAGVTQSPTHLIKTRGQQVTLRCSPISGHKSVSWYQQVLGQGPQFIFQYYEKEERGRGNFPDRFSARQFPNYSSELNVNALLLGDSALYLCASSLGPPQDYEQYFGPGTRLTVT.

This clonotype was counted only a few times. CDR3 in DNA: TGTGCCAGCAGTTTCCAACTAGCGGGGGGGCCTGGTACGCAGTATTTT. This translates into CASSFQLAGGPGTQYF. The chain uses TRBV6-5 and TRBJ2-3; 13 nucleotides line up with TRBD2. The germline gives CDR1 MNHEY, CDR2 SVGAGI. J lost 8 bases, V lost 4 bases, and 9 bases had no gene match. This CDR3 is built from 16 residues.

To note about this clonotype: Relative to the germline gene, one junction end is altered; a read error may explain this. This sequence joins TRBV24-1 and TRBJ2-3; D might be TRBD1 or TRBD2, each matching 6 bases. CDR3 length: 15 residues. CDR1 is KGHDR and CDR2 is SFDVKD in the germline V gene. The CDR3 coding sequence is TGTGCCACCAGTGCCGTTAGGGGGGAACCAGATGCGCAGTATTTT. Its protein is CATSAVRGEPDAQYF.

Many counts were recorded for this clonotype. The V gene is TRBV6-1, the J gene TRBJ1-3; D is possibly TRBD1 (6 bases). Trimming took 5 bases from V and 0 from J, leaving 14 bases between them. Germline V gene sequence: CDR1 MNHNS, CDR2 SASEGT. This CDR3 has 16 residues. This CDR3 is CASSRRDTRSGNTIYF. DNA for the CDR3: TGTGCCAGCAGTCGACGGGACACCCGCTCTGGAAACACCATATATTTT.

In its sample, this clonotype was seen many times. The chain has TRBV25-1 and TRBJ1-6; 8 positions agree with TRBD1. J lost 6 bases, V lost 3 bases, and 1 base had no gene match. Germline CDR1 MGHDK, CDR2 SYGVNS. CDR3 length: 14 residues. The CDR3 sequence is CASSETGVNSPLHF. The CDR3 region has the DNA TGTGCCAGCAGTGAGACAGGGGTTAATTCACCCCTCCACTTT.

As regards this clonotype: This CDR3 fails to terminate in the conserved phenylalanine or tryptophan, so it likely reflects a read error. The CDR3 DNA reads as TGTGCCAGCAGTTACCCTTCGGGACTAGCGTCTAGCGAGCAGTACCTC. This sequence encodes CASSYPSGLASSEQYL. The chain links TRBV6-2 or TRBV6-3 to TRBJ2-7, with 10 bases matching TRBD2. This CDR3 spans 16 amino acids. After removal of 2 bases from V and 6 bases from J, the junction contained 10 bases not matched to a gene. From germline, CDR1 is MNHEY and CDR2 SVGEGT.

The chain couples TRBV7-8 to TRBJ2-3; D is unclear. In germline, CDR1 is SGHVS, CDR2 FQNEAQ. The CDR3 has 16 residues. The V end lost 8 bases, the J end lost 2 bases, and 20 bases lay between the germline ends. CDR3 amino acids: CASASQVEPNTDTQYF. The CDR3 coding sequence is TGTGCCAGCGCCAGCCAGGTGGAACCTAACACAGATACGCAGTATTTT.

This clonotype appeared a few times. The conserved closing phenylalanine or tryptophan is absent in this CDR3, likely reflecting a read error. The genes are TRBV20-1 and TRBJ2-2; D gene uncertain. The CDR3 runs to 14 residues. Trimming shortened V by 1 base and J by 5 bases, and 11 bases separated the two germline ends. Germline V gene data show CDR1 as DFQATT and CDR2 as SNEGSKA (reference sequence). CDR3 in DNA: TGCAGTGCTAGAGGGACCTGGGGTACCGGGGAGCTGTTTTCT. Its translation is CSARGTWGTGELFS.